This TCR beta chain was found in a study of shared clonotypes between healthy human individuals. General study findings and limits: It was the non-shared clonotypes that had lower generation probabilities than clonotypes shared by all four donors. In four donors, roughly 5.2% of naive CD4 clonotypes appeared in common.

The protocol was immunoSEQ multiplex PCR, while the TCRdb copy is restricted to in-frame clones and leaves out a portion. Of millions of clones listed, around 95% were seen once; the top ten hold roughly 0.13%. CDR1 and CDR2 (germline): SGHRS, YFSETQ. The CDR3 contains 17 residues. Trimming removed 1 base at V and 3 bases at J, with 20 bases between. Every donor, a Caucasian adult, lived in Nashville, Tennessee. Subsets obtained from CD4+ cells comprised CD45RA+ naive and CD45RA-negative memory cells. About this clone: Its antigen remains unidentified.

The specimen was naive CD4+ T cells sorted from blood. Subset here: CD45RA+ positively selected. V gene TRBV5-1 combines with J gene TRBJ2-7; D uncertain. The TCR was taken from a man aged 18 to 29 in good health. The CDR3 DNA sequence: TGCGCCAGCAGCTTGTTTTCTGTTCCGTCTATAAGCTACGAGCAGTACTTC. It codes for CASSLFSVPSISYEQYF.